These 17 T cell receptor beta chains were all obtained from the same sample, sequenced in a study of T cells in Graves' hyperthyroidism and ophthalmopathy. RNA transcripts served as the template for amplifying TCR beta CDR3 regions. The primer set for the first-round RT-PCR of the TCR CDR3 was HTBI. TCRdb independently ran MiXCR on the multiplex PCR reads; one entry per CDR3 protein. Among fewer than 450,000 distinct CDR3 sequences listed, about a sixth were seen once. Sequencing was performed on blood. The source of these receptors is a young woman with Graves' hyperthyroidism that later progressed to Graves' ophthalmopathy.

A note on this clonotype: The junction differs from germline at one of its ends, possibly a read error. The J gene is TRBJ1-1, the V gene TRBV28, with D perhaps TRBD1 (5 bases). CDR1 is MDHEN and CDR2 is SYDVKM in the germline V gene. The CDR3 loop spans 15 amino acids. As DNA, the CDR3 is TGTGCCAGCAGCTTATCTGACAGCCCGGCCACTGAAGCTTTCTTT. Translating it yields CASSLSDSPATEAFF.

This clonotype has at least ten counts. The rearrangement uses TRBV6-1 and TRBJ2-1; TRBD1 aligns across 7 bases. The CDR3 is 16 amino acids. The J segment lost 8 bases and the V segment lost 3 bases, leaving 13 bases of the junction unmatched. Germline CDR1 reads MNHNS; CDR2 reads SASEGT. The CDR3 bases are TGTGCCAGCAGTGAGAGGCCAGGGGGTGCTTGGGATGAGCAGTTCTTC. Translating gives CASSERPGGAWDEQFF.

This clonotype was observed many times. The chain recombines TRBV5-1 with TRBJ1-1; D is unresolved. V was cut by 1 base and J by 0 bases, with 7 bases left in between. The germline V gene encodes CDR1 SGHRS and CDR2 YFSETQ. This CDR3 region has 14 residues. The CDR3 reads CASSLLTVNTEAFF. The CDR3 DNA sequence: TGCGCCAGCAGCTTGTTAACGGTGAACACTGAAGCTTTCTTT. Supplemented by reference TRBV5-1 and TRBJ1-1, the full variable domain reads KAGVTQTPRYLIKTRGQQVTLSCSPISGHRSVSWYQQTPGQGLQFLFEYFSETQRNKGNFPGRFSGRQFSNSRSEMNVSTLELGDSALYLCASSLLTVNTEAFFGQGTRLTVV.

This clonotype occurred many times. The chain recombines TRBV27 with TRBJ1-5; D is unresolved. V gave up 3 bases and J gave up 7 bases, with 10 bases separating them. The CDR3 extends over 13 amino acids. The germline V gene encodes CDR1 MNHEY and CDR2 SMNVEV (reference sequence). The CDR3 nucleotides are TGTGCCAGCAGTTTGGTCATTACCCAGCCCCAGCATTTT. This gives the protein CASSLVITQPQHF.

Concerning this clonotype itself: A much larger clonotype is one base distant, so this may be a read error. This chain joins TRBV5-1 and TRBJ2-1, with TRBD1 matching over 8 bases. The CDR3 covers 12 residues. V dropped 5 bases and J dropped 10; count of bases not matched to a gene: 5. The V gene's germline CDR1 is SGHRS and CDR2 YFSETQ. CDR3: CASSQGAREQFF. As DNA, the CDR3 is TGCGCCAGCAGTCAGGGGGCTCGGGAGCAGTTCTTC.

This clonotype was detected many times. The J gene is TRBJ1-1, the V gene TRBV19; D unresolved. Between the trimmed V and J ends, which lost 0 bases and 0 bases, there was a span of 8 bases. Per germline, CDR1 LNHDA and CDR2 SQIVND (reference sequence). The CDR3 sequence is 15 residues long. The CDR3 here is CASSIDLGLNTEAFF. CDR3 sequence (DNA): TGTGCCAGTAGTATAGATCTCGGGTTGAACACTGAAGCTTTCTTT.

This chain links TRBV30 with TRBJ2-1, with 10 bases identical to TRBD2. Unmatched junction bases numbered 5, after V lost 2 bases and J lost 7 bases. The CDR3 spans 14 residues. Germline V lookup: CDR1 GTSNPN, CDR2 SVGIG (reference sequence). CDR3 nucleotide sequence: TGTGCCTGGAGTATAGCGGGAGGTTTGAATGAGCAGTTCTTC. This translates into CAWSIAGGLNEQFF.

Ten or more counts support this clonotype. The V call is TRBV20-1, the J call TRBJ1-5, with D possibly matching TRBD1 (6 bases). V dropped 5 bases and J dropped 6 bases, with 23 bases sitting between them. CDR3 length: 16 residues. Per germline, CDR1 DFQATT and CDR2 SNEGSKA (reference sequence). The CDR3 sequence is CSAPEGGPPGGQPQHF. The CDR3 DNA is TGCAGTGCTCCCGAAGGGGGACCCCCGGGGGGTCAGCCCCAGCATTTT.

The CDR3 loop reads CASSFGGTGYTF. The CDR3 nucleotides are TGTGCCAGCAGTTTCGGAGGGACCGGCTACACCTTC. This sequence joins TRBV12-3 or TRBV12-4 and TRBJ1-2; possibly TRBD1 for D (5 bases). Trimming left V 3 bases short and J 8 bases short, with 10 bases between. The CDR3 loop spans 12 amino acids.

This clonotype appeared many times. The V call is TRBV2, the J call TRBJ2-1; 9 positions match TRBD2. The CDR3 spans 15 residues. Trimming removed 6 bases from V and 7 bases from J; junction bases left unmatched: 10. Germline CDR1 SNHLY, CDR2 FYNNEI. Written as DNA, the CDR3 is TGTGCCAGCAGCCACGGGCGGGAGGGTTGGAATGAGCAGTTCTTC. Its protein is CASSHGREGWNEQFF. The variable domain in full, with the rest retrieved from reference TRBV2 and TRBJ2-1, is EPEVTQTPSHQVTQMGQEVILRCVPISNHLYFYWYRQILGQKVEFLVSFYNNEISEKSEIFDDQFSVERPDGSNFTLKIRSTKLEDSAMYFCASSHGREGWNEQFFGPGTRLTVL.

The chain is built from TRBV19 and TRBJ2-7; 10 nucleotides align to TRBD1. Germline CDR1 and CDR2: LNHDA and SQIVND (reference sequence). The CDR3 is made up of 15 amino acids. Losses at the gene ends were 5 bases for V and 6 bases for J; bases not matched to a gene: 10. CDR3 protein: CASSVDRGLFLEQYF. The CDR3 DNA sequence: TGTGCCAGTAGTGTCGACAGGGGGCTCTTTCTCGAGCAGTACTTC. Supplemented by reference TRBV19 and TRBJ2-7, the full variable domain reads DGGITQSPKYLFRKEGQNVTLSCEQNLNHDAMYWYRQDPGQGLRLIYYSQIVNDFQKGDIAEGYSVSREKKESFPLTVTSAQKNPTAFYLCASSVDRGLFLEQYFGPGTRLTVT.

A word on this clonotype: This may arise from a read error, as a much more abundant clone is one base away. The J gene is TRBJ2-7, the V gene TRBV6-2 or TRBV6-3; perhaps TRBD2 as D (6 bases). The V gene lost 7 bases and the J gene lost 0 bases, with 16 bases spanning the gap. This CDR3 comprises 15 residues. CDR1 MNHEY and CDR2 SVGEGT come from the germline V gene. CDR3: CASIARRGYSYEQYF. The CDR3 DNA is TGTGCCAGCATCGCCAGACGGGGGTACTCCTACGAGCAGTACTTC.

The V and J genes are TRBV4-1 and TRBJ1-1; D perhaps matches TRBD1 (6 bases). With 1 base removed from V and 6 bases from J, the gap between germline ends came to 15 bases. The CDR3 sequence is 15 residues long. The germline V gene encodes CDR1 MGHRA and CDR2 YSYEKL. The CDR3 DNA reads TGCGCCAGCAGCCAAGTGGGGGCGAGGACCCCTGAAGCTTTCTTT. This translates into CASSQVGARTPEAFF.

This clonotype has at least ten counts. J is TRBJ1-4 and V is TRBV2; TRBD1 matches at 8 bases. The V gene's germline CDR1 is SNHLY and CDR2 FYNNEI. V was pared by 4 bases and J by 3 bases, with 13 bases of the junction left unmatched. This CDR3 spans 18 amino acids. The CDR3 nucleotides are TGTGCCAGCAGTGCATCATGGCAGGGGGCCCATCCTAATGAAAAACTGTTTTTT. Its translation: CASSASWQGAHPNEKLFF.

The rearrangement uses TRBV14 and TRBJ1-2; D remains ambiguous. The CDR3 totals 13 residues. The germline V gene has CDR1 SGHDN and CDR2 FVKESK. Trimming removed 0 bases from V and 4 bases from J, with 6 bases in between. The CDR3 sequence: CASSQETLYGYTF. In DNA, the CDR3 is TGTGCCAGCAGCCAAGAGACCCTCTATGGCTACACCTTC.

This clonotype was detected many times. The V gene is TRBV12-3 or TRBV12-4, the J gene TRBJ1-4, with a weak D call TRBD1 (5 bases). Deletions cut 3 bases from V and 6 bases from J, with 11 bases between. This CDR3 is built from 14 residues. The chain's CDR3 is CASSFGGNYEKLFF. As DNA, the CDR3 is TGTGCCAGCAGTTTTGGGGGAAATTATGAAAAACTGTTTTTT.

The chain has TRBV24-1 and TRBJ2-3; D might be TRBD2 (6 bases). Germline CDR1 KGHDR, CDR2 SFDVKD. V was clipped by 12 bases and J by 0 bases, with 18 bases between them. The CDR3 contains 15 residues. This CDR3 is CAREPSGPSTDTQYF. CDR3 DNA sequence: TGTGCCCGCGAGCCCAGCGGGCCTAGCACAGATACGCAGTATTTT.